These T cell receptor beta chains were read from a single sample in a study of regulatory T cells in long-lasting Graves disease. TCRdb processed the multiplex PCR reads anew with MiXCR; each CDR3 protein has one entry. The sample has 550,000 or so distinct CDR3 sequences, 12% seen once. These data were also reused for a study on T cells in Graves' hyperthyroidism and ophthalmopathy.

The specimen was peripheral blood mononuclear cells (PBMCs), collected at new diagnosis, from a patient treated with antithyroid drugs. These receptors all come from a woman aged 25 to 45 with Graves disease. CDR3s include the opening cysteine and the closing phenylalanine or tryptophan. Fields, in order: J gene, V gene, CDR3 protein.

TRBJ2-1,TRBV7-9,CASSPGLVNEQFF
TRBJ1-5,TRBV7-7,CASSFCPGWCNQPQHF
TRBJ1-2,TRBV20-1,CSAGGEGYTF
TRBJ2-1,TRBV3-1,CASSQSRGNEQFF
TRBJ2-1,TRBV29-1,CSVHLDGARGTSGIRGVVEQFF
TRBJ2-3,TRBV15,CATSRDRPSATDTQYF
TRBJ2-5,TRBV24-1,CATSDPGDSRETQYF
TRBJ2-7,TRBV4-1,CASSPSGVYEQYF
TRBJ2-1,TRBV3-1,CASSQDRSGRDELGYNEQFF
TRBJ2-7,TRBV29-1,CSGLRDRAPYEQYF
TRBJ2-1,TRBV6-1,CASSLGLALTNEQFF
TRBJ2-7,TRBV5-4,CASSILAGVSYEQYF
TRBJ1-4,TRBV10-2,CASSESDGYNEKLFF
TRBJ2-1,TRBV12-3/TRBV12-4,CASSFGLAGGPVSYNEQFF
TRBJ2-1,TRBV7-7,CASSPGLAGGKGEQFF
TRBJ1-4,TRBV29-1,CSVAPTGGKLFF
TRBJ1-1,TRBV2,CASSVDTQAFF
TRBJ2-2,TRBV19,CASNSREGRTGELFF
TRBJ1-4,TRBV7-2,CASSTSGALGEKLFF
TRBJ2-1,TRBV27,CASSFGTPSYNEQFF
TRBJ1-2,TRBV11-2,CASSSDRDINGYTF
TRBJ2-1,TRBV4-3,CASRPGLAGWNEQFF
TRBJ2-5,TRBV28,CASSLGQGARETQYF
TRBJ2-2,TRBV4-1,CASSRDFGTGELFF
TRBJ1-5,TRBV20-1,CSARGGLGQPQHF
TRBJ2-1,TRBV20-1,CSARSRGSSYNEQFF
TRBJ2-1,TRBV3-1,CASSQGASKAGSSYNEQFF
TRBJ2-7,TRBV6-1,CATRNYPYEQYF
TRBJ2-3,TRBV20-1,CSARRGLSGRVTDTQYF
TRBJ2-1,TRBV9,CASSVTGSSYNEQFF
TRBJ2-7,TRBV13,CASSSGGVSSYEQYF
TRBJ2-7,TRBV2,CASRPVGGTYEQYF
TRBJ2-3,TRBV11-2,CASTQWGLGDTQYF
TRBJ2-7,TRBV11-2,CASSQNDLQYF
TRBJ2-1,TRBV30,CAWSVRWLAGVEQFF
TRBJ2-3,TRBV6-1,CASKKAGESTDTQYF
TRBJ2-3,TRBV6-2/TRBV6-3,CASSYRPLAGGSTDTQYF